One and the same sample provided the 30 T cell receptor beta chains below, sequenced in a study of OX40 agonist ivuxolimab in advanced cancers. Sequencing was performed with immunoSEQ multiplex PCR; in TCRdb, only in-frame clones are kept and a portion is missing. The sample gives around 40,000 clones, roughly four fifths of which show up once; more than 2% is in the top ten. This specimen was CD4+ or CD8+ T cells sorted from blood, taken in a trial of the OX40 agonist ivuxolimab. The receptors were gathered from an adult with an advanced solid tumor such as melanoma, head and neck, liver or kidney cancer.

A few counts support this clone. The rearrangement uses TRBV28 and TRBJ1-2, with D unresolved. Per germline, CDR1 MDHEN and CDR2 SYDVKM. V dropped 7 bases and J dropped 6 bases, with 15 bases sitting between them. This CDR3 has 13 residues. CDR3 residues: CASNGQVRNGYTF. CDR3 DNA sequence: TGTGCCAGCAATGGGCAGGTGAGGAATGGCTACACCTTC.

To note about this clone: Sequence at one end of the junction differs from germline and may be a read error. This rearrangement joins TRBV7-7 to TRBJ2-2; no clear D gene. Germline CDR1 is SSHAT and CDR2 is FNYEAQ (reference sequence). This CDR3 contains 14 residues. The CDR3, as DNA: TGTGCTAGCAGTAGAGAAACGAACACCGGGGAGCTGTTTTTT. As protein: CASSRETNTGELFF.

The chain links TRBV2 to TRBJ1-1; D is possibly TRBD1 (6 bases). CDR3 size: 14 residues. V was cut by 2 bases and J by 1 base, with 8 bases left in between. Germline V lookup: CDR1 SNHLY, CDR2 FYNNEI. This CDR3 reads CASSEHRANTEAFF. The CDR3 bases are TGTGCCAGCAGTGAACACAGGGCGAACACTGAAGCTTTCTTT.

The V call is TRBV19, the J call TRBJ2-5; D might be TRBD1 or TRBD2, each matching 6 bases. The CDR3 has 16 amino acids. Germline CDR1 reads LNHDA; CDR2 reads SQIVND (reference sequence). Trimming pared 3 bases from V and 1 base from J, leaving 15 bases between. The CDR3 DNA follows: TGTGCCAGTAGTATTATGGGGGCGGGACCCCAAGAGACCCAGTACTTC. It is translated as CASSIMGAGPQETQYF. Based on the CDR3 plus reference TRBV19 and TRBJ2-5, the full variable domain is DGGITQSPKYLFRKEGQNVTLSCEQNLNHDAMYWYRQDPGQGLRLIYYSQIVNDFQKGDIAEGYSVSREKKESFPLTVTSAQKNPTAFYLCASSIMGAGPQETQYFGPGTRLLVL.

The V gene is TRBV28, the J gene TRBJ1-3, with 8 bases identical to TRBD1. J was trimmed by 4 bases and V by 4 bases; bases with no gene match: 9. Germline lookup yields CDR1 MDHEN and CDR2 SYDVKM. The CDR3 loop spans 16 amino acids. CDR3 protein: CASSSLRTGFGNTIYF. The CDR3 DNA follows: TGTGCCAGCAGTTCCCTTCGGACAGGGTTCGGAAACACCATATATTTT. The entire variable domain, with the rest obtained from reference TRBV28 and TRBJ1-3, is as follows: DVKVTQSSRYLVKRTGEKVFLECVQDMDHENMFWYRQDPGLGLRLIYFSYDVKMKEKGDIPEGYSVSREKKERFSLILESASTNQTSMYLCASSSLRTGFGNTIYFGEGSWLTVV.

The CDR3 bases are TGTGCCAGCAGCTTGAACTATGGCTACACCTTC. Translation gives CASSLNYGYTF. This sequence joins TRBV28 and TRBJ1-2; no firm D call. The CDR3 contains 11 residues. Germline V CDR1 and CDR2: MDHEN, SYDVKM. Trimming took 6 bases from V and 2 from J, leaving 4 bases between them.

V usage is TRBV2 and J usage is TRBJ2-5; D may be TRBD1 (6 bases). The CDR3 is 15 residues long. Trimming cost V 6 bases and J 5 bases, with 19 bases left between them. The V gene's germline CDR1 is SNHLY and CDR2 FYNNEI. Here the CDR3 DNA reads TGTGCCAGCAGCCCCCTTCCGGCCCAGGGGGAGACCCAGTACTTC. Amino acids: CASSPLPAQGETQYF.

The gene calls are TRBV19 and TRBJ2-7; D is perhaps TRBD2 (5 bases). The CDR3 contains 15 residues. Germline CDR1 and CDR2: LNHDA and SQIVND (reference sequence). Trimming removed 8 bases at V and 5 bases at J, with 22 bases between. The CDR3 spells CASAETGSVRHEQYF. The DNA of the CDR3 is TGTGCCAGTGCGGAGACGGGATCGGTTCGACACGAGCAGTACTTC.

In regard to this clone: The junction shows a germline mismatch at one end, possibly a read error. The chain combines TRBV7-7 with TRBJ1-3; TRBD1 is a possible D gene (6 bases). This CDR3 region has 16 residues. From germline, CDR1 is SSHAT and CDR2 FNYEAQ (reference sequence). The CDR3 region is CASSLDRPLFGNTIYF. CDR3 in DNA: TGTGCTAGCAGCTTAGACAGGCCCCTCTTTGGAAACACCATATATTTT.

This chain links TRBV28 with TRBJ1-2; weak D call: TRBD1 (5 bases). This CDR3 region has 12 residues. Per the germline V gene, CDR1 is MDHEN and CDR2 is SYDVKM. Trimming cost V 8 bases and J 7 bases, with 14 bases left between them. The CDR3 DNA follows: TGTGCCAGCTTCATTGGAGGGGTTGGCTACACCTTC. This codes for CASFIGGVGYTF.

A few counts support this clone. V gene TRBV30 combines with J gene TRBJ1-1, with D hard to call. This CDR3 comprises 13 residues. Trimming stripped 0 bases from V and 2 bases from J, with 7 bases between. Germline V gene lookup returns CDR1 GTSNPN and CDR2 SVGIG (reference sequence). CDR3 sequence: CAWSVWTNTEAFF. The CDR3 DNA is TGTGCCTGGAGTGTTTGGACCAACACTGAAGCTTTCTTT. Full variable domain (outside the CDR3, taken from reference TRBV30 and TRBJ1-1): SQTIHQWPATLVQPVGSPLSLECTVEGTSNPNLYWYRQAAGRGLQLLFYSVGIGQISSEVPQNLSASRPQDRQFILSSKKLLLSDSGFYLCAWSVWTNTEAFFGQGTRLTVV.

J is TRBJ2-7 and V is TRBV5-6; perhaps TRBD1 as D (6 bases). Deletions cut 5 bases from V and 3 bases from J, with 12 bases between. Germline V gene lookup returns CDR1 SGHDT and CDR2 YYEEEE. The CDR3 length is 13 residues. This CDR3 reads CASSYGQSYEQYF. The CDR3 region has the DNA TGTGCCAGCAGTTACGGACAGAGCTACGAGCAGTACTTC.

The gene calls are TRBV7-8 and TRBJ2-1, with 10 bases fitting TRBD1. The CDR3 loop spans 16 amino acids. CDR1 and CDR2 from the germline V gene are SGHVS and FQNEAQ. V was pared by 1 base and J by 7 bases, with 7 bases of the junction left unmatched. This CDR3 reads CASSLVSGQGGNEQFF. CDR3 nucleotides: TGTGCCAGCAGCTTAGTAAGCGGACAGGGGGGGAATGAGCAGTTCTTC.

The chain has TRBV6-5 and TRBJ1-1, with D possibly being TRBD1 (6 bases). This CDR3 has 12 amino acids. Germline assignment: CDR1 MNHEY and CDR2 SVGAGI. Trimming pared 6 bases from V and 4 bases from J, leaving 9 bases between. CDR3 loop: CASREGVTEAFF. The CDR3 region has the DNA TGTGCCAGCAGAGAGGGGGTCACTGAAGCTTTCTTT.

V usage is TRBV9 and J usage is TRBJ2-5; D ambiguous. Trimming took off 0 bases at V and 4 bases at J, with 10 bases between the two ends. CDR3 size: 14 residues. Germline loops: CDR1 SGDLS, CDR2 YYNGEE. The CDR3 coding sequence is TGTGCCAGCAGCGTAGGAACATCCGGAGAGACCCAGTACTTC. It yields the protein CASSVGTSGETQYF.

The chain has TRBV5-4 and TRBJ1-1, with D perhaps matching TRBD1 (5 bases). The CDR3 is 13 residues long. Germline V lookup: CDR1 SGHNT, CDR2 YYREEE (reference sequence). The V and J ends lost 0 bases and 4 bases respectively, with 7 bases between them. The chain's CDR3 is CASSLVRVTEAFF. Here the CDR3 DNA reads TGTGCCAGCAGCTTGGTCAGGGTCACTGAAGCTTTCTTT.

The V gene is TRBV27, the J gene TRBJ1-6; a weak D match, TRBD1 (6 bases). Per germline, CDR1 MNHEY and CDR2 SMNVEV (reference sequence). The CDR3 sequence is 15 residues long. V was pared by 2 bases and J by 9 bases, with 14 bases between. The CDR3 reads CASSLDGQGGSPLHF. CDR3 nucleotide sequence: TGTGCCAGCAGTTTAGATGGGCAAGGGGGTTCACCCCTCCACTTT.

This chain uses TRBV18 with TRBJ2-1; unclear D gene. Trimming cost V 1 base and J 10 bases, with 14 bases left between them. The CDR3 is 14 amino acids. Germline V gene sequence: CDR1 KGHSH, CDR2 LQKENI. CDR3 sequence (DNA): TGTGCCAGCTCACCACTTGCCTCGATGGGCGAGCAGTTCTTC. Translation: CASSPLASMGEQFF.

The chain recombines TRBV13 with TRBJ2-5; 8 bases are a match to TRBD2. The length of the CDR3 is 14 residues. With 3 bases clipped from V and 3 bases from J, the junction kept 3 bases outside the gene matches. Germline loops: CDR1 PRHDT, CDR2 FYEKMQ (reference sequence). The CDR3 nucleotides are TGTGCCAGCAGCTTTGAACTAGCGGAAGAGACCCAGTACTTC. Translation: CASSFELAEETQYF.

The gene calls are TRBV6-5 and TRBJ2-1, with TRBD1 matching 8 bases. With 7 bases clipped from V and 8 bases from J, the junction kept 10 bases outside the gene matches. Germline loops: CDR1 MNHEY, CDR2 SVGAGI. This CDR3 spans 14 amino acids. The CDR3, as DNA: TGTGCCAGCAAATGGACAGGGTATAGCGATGAGCAGTTCTTC. Translation: CASKWTGYSDEQFF.

J is TRBJ1-1 and V is TRBV10-3; D not resolved. The CDR3 runs to 16 residues. CDR1 is ENHRY and CDR2 is SYGVKD in the germline V gene. V lost 4 bases and J lost 0, with 15 bases in between. CDR3 nucleotide sequence: TGTGCCATCAGTGTGTCGATTGGAGGCATGAACACTGAAGCTTTCTTT. It translates to CAISVSIGGMNTEAFF.

The chain links TRBV2 to TRBJ1-5; 8 bases map to TRBD1. The V gene end was trimmed by 7 bases and the J gene end by 5 bases; junction bases not matched to a gene: 7. Germline V CDR1 and CDR2: SNHLY, FYNNEI. This CDR3 comprises 14 residues. The CDR3 sequence is CASKNRGVDQPQHF. The CDR3 coding sequence is TGTGCCAGCAAGAACAGGGGGGTCGATCAGCCCCAGCATTTT.

The rearrangement links TRBV5-8 to TRBJ1-2; D is ambiguous. There are 14 residues in the CDR3. Looked up from germline, CDR1 is SGHTS and CDR2 is YDEGEE. V lost 4 bases to trimming and J lost 2 bases, with 12 bases between them. The CDR3 loop reads CASSGLEINYGYTF. CDR3 coding DNA: TGTGCCAGCAGCGGTCTCGAGATCAACTATGGCTACACCTTC.

The chain links TRBV7-6 to TRBJ1-3; D is possibly TRBD1 (6 bases). CDR1 and CDR2 (germline): SGHVS, FNYEAQ. This CDR3 is 16 amino acids long. V lost 2 bases and J lost 1, with 12 bases in between. Written as DNA, the CDR3 is TGTGCCAGCAGCTTAACCCCCCAGGGGTCTGGAAACACCATATATTTT. It is translated as CASSLTPQGSGNTIYF.

This clone was detected only once. In DNA, the CDR3 is TGTGCCAGCTCACCACTTACAGGGACTGGTGAGCAGTTCTTC. It encodes CASSPLTGTGEQFF. The rearrangement joins TRBV18 to TRBJ2-1; possibly TRBD1 or TRBD2 for D (6 bases each). The CDR3 consists of 14 residues. Germline V CDR1 and CDR2: KGHSH, LQKENI. The ends were cut back, 1 base at V and 9 bases at J, with 13 bases in the middle.

This clone appeared a single time. V usage is TRBV7-9 and J usage is TRBJ2-6; D ambiguous. The germline V gene has CDR1 SEHNR and CDR2 FQNEAQ (reference sequence). The ends were cut back, 3 bases at V and 4 bases at J, with 4 bases in the middle. The length of the CDR3 is 13 residues. CDR3 nucleotides: TGTGCCAGCAGCTTTTGGGGGGCCAACGTCCTGACTTTC. As protein: CASSFWGANVLTF.

DNA for the CDR3: TGTGCCAGCAGCTTGGTTATTCGCTCCGTTTCCTACGAGCAGTACTTC. This gives the protein CASSLVIRSVSYEQYF. The chain links TRBV5-6 to TRBJ2-7; D is ambiguous. Trimming removed 0 bases at V and 1 base at J, with 14 bases between. Germline V gene lookup returns CDR1 SGHDT and CDR2 YYEEEE. The CDR3 loop spans 16 amino acids.

The chain joins TRBV18 to TRBJ2-3; perhaps TRBD1 as D (6 bases). There are 16 residues in the CDR3. Germline loops: CDR1 KGHSH, CDR2 LQKENI. Trimming took 3 bases from V and 4 from J, leaving 17 bases between them. CDR3 residues: CASSPTGTYGADTQYF. The CDR3 DNA reads as TGTGCCAGCTCACCTACCGGGACATATGGCGCAGATACGCAGTATTTT.

The rearrangement joins TRBV10-3 to TRBJ2-1; 9 bases are a match to TRBD2. The V gene's germline CDR1 is ENHRY and CDR2 SYGVKD. The CDR3 consists of 16 residues. V gave up 4 bases and J gave up 10 bases; unmatched junction bases: 14. The CDR3 loop is CAISAPGLALVGEQFF. CDR3 nucleotide sequence: TGTGCCATCAGTGCTCCGGGACTAGCCCTTGTCGGGGAGCAGTTCTTC.

This chain connects TRBV30 to TRBJ2-2; TRBD1 is a possible D gene (6 bases). The length of the CDR3 is 13 residues. Trimming took off 4 bases at V and 8 bases at J, with 14 bases between the two ends. CDR1 is GTSNPN, CDR2 SVGIG, per germline (reference sequence). CDR3 sequence (DNA): TGTGCCTGGAAGCAGGGGCTAGGGGGGGAGCTGTTTTTT. Protein sequence: CAWKQGLGGELFF.